Below are 14 T cell receptor beta chains sequenced from a single sample in a study of blood T cell repertoires in COVID-19 (dated by TCRdb to the early 2020s). Receptor amplification or capture employed the immunoSEQ multiplex PCR assay. TCRdb limited this immuneACCESS table to in-frame rearrangements with V and J called. A share of clones is missing; checked studies link under half to unresolved V genes, and the rest is unexplained. The sample contains about 71,000 clones, over 70% of them found a single time. The top ten clones comprise 2.3% of the sample. The specimen was peripheral blood. These receptors all stem from a human donor in a cohort sampled during active COVID-19.

At least ten counts were recorded for this clone. This rearrangement joins TRBV6-5 to TRBJ2-2; 12 bases are shared with TRBD2. This CDR3 region has 16 residues. V shed 0 bases, J shed 4 bases, and the junction held 0 bases outside the gene matches. Germline-derived CDR1 and CDR2 are MNHEY and SVGAGI. The CDR3 sequence: CASSYSTSGSTGELFF. The CDR3 DNA is TGTGCCAGCAGTTACTCGACTAGCGGGAGCACCGGGGAGCTGTTTTTT.

V usage is TRBV18 and J usage is TRBJ2-2; no clear D gene. The CDR3 totals 13 residues. V shed 0 bases and J shed 9 bases, with 8 bases lying between them. Germline V gene data show CDR1 as KGHSH and CDR2 as LQKENI. The CDR3 region is CASSPPKSRELFF. The CDR3 region has the DNA TGTGCCAGCTCACCACCGAAGAGCAGGGAGCTGTTTTTT.

The rearrangement links TRBV7-9 to TRBJ1-2; 8 bases fit TRBD1. Germline CDR1 reads SEHNR; CDR2 reads FQNEAQ (reference sequence). The CDR3 runs 15 residues. V shed 2 bases and J 4 bases; nucleotides not matched to a gene: 6. CDR3 loop: CASSLLQGAVYGYTF. The CDR3 DNA reads as TGTGCCAGCAGCTTACTTCAGGGGGCGGTCTATGGCTACACCTTC.

The rearrangement links TRBV19 to TRBJ1-5; 8 bases fit TRBD1. CDR1 is LNHDA and CDR2 is SQIVND in the germline V gene (reference sequence). Germline trimming cut 4 bases from V and 6 bases from J; bases unmatched to any gene: 5. CDR3 size: 14 residues. CDR3 bases: TGTGCCAGTAGTAGGCAGGGGGCCATTCAGCCCCAGCATTTT. It yields the protein CASSRQGAIQPQHF.

This chain uses TRBV5-1 with TRBJ2-2; weak D call: TRBD2 (5 bases). The CDR3 consists of 15 residues. V lost 4 bases and J 1 base, leaving 11 bases between the germline ends. Germline lookup yields CDR1 SGHRS and CDR2 YFSETQ. The DNA for the CDR3 is TGCGCCAGCAGCACGGGGATAGGGAACACCGGGGAGCTGTTTTTT. Its translation: CASSTGIGNTGELFF.

The CDR3 here is CASSLGSRGGETQYF. The CDR3 DNA is TGTGCCAGCAGCTTAGGCAGCCGAGGCGGAGAGACCCAGTACTTC. V gene TRBV7-2 combines with J gene TRBJ2-5; D uncertain. The V and J ends lost 1 base and 4 bases respectively, with 13 bases between them. The CDR3 length is 15 residues. Germline V gene data show CDR1 as SGHTA and CDR2 as FQGNSA.

In nucleotides, the CDR3 is TGTGCCAGCAGCTTATTGACCTCGCGGGATCAGCCCCAGCATTTT. Its translation is CASSLLTSRDQPQHF. This rearrangement joins TRBV7-2 to TRBJ1-5; D remains ambiguous. The CDR3 is 15 amino acids. V was trimmed by 2 bases and J by 5 bases, leaving 13 bases between them. CDR1 SGHTA and CDR2 FQGNSA come from the germline V gene.

This chain joins TRBV5-1 and TRBJ2-7, with 10 bases aligning to TRBD2. The CDR3 is 15 amino acids. V trimming: 0 bases; J trimming: 3 bases; junction bases outside the gene matches: 3. CDR1 is SGHRS and CDR2 is YFSETQ in the germline V gene. The CDR3 spells CASSLATSGVYEQYF. CDR3 nucleotides: TGCGCCAGCAGCTTGGCAACTAGCGGGGTCTACGAGCAGTACTTC.

The chain links TRBV24-1 to TRBJ2-2, with 7 bases matching TRBD2. J gave up 6 bases and V 3 bases, and 9 bases lay outside the gene matches. The CDR3 totals 16 residues. Germline loops: CDR1 KGHDR, CDR2 SFDVKD. CDR3 bases: TGTGCCACCAGTGATACTCGGTTGGGGGGGGCCGGGGAGCTGTTTTTT. Its translation: CATSDTRLGGAGELFF.

This clone was seen a single time. The chain links TRBV19 to TRBJ2-7, with TRBD1 identical over 9 bases. This CDR3 has 15 amino acids. The V segment lost 5 bases and the J segment 6 bases; nucleotides outside the gene matches: 11. The germline V gene has CDR1 LNHDA and CDR2 SQIVND (reference sequence). CDR3 nucleotides: TGTGCCAGTAGTCCAAGGGGGACAGGGTTGGGCGAGCAGTACTTC. Translation: CASSPRGTGLGEQYF.

This chain joins TRBV28 and TRBJ2-7; D is undetermined. Germline lookup yields CDR1 MDHEN and CDR2 SYDVKM. The CDR3 runs to 12 residues. V lost 6 bases and J lost 4, with 10 bases in between. The CDR3 spells CASSRIGYEQYF. The CDR3 nucleotides read TGTGCCAGCAGCCGCATCGGGTACGAGCAGTACTTC.

The chain is built from TRBV14 and TRBJ2-2; TRBD2 matches 12 bases. The V segment lost 4 bases and the J segment 6 bases; nucleotides outside the gene matches: 3. Per germline, CDR1 SGHDN and CDR2 FVKESK. The CDR3 runs to 15 residues. The CDR3 DNA follows: TGTGCCAGCAGCCGTCGACTAGCGGGAGCCGGGGAGCTGTTTTTT. It encodes CASSRRLAGAGELFF.

The chain couples TRBV7-9 to TRBJ2-5; 15 nucleotides agree with TRBD2. The V gene's germline CDR1 is SEHNR and CDR2 FQNEAQ (reference sequence). V lost 3 bases, J lost 0 bases, and 8 bases stayed unmatched. The CDR3 loop spans 19 amino acids. The CDR3 spells CASSFGTSGRPRYQETQYF. The CDR3 DNA sequence: TGTGCCAGCAGCTTCGGGACTAGCGGGAGGCCTCGGTACCAAGAGACCCAGTACTTC.

This rearrangement joins TRBV7-9 to TRBJ1-2; D is possibly TRBD1 (6 bases). Germline-derived CDR1 and CDR2 are SEHNR and FQNEAQ (reference sequence). The CDR3 contains 12 residues. Deletions cut 4 bases from V and 6 bases from J, with 9 bases between. As DNA, the CDR3 is TGTGCCAGCAGCTCCAGGGGCCATGGCTACACCTTC. Translation gives CASSSRGHGYTF.